This is a list of T cell receptor beta chains from one sample in a study of T cell repertoires in cytomegalovirus infection. These TCRs are of unknown antigen specificity. In TCRdb, the reads were re-called with MiXCR into one record per CDR3 protein. The data hold approximately 1,000,000 distinct CDR3 sequences, with around 32% observed a single time. The specimen comprised cultured CD8+ T cells from PBMCs, sampled from culture after CMV antigen stimulation. All receptors derive from a human donor in good health (CMV status not recorded). Some clones in this sample may be carry-over from other donors' samples. Each CDR3 is given with its conserved first and last residue. Fields, in order: D gene, J gene, V gene, clone size, CDR3 DNA, CDR3 protein. D genes are given only for firm matches. For some rows the clone size is stated as once, few or many, or as a class when expanded; others skip it.

>NA|TRBJ1-2|TRBV6-1|few
TGTGCCAGCAGTGAAGAGGCGGTGCACTACTATGGCTACACCTTC
CASSEEAVHYYGYTF
>TRBD1|TRBJ2-1|TRBV9|NA
TGTGCCAGCAGCGTAGGACAGGGGGTTTTGAATGAGCAGTTCTTC
CASSVGQGVLNEQFF
>NA|TRBJ2-2|TRBV4-1|few
TGCGCCAGCAGCCAACTACGTGGGACCGGGGAGCTGTTTTTT
CASSQLRGTGELFF
>NA|TRBJ2-1|TRBV5-1|NA
TGCGCCAGCAGCCAAAGACAGGACTCTTACAATGAGCAGTTCTTC
CASSQRQDSYNEQFF
>TRBD1|TRBJ1-3|TRBV4-1|once
TGCGCCAGCAGCCAAATCAGGGGGCATGGAAACACCATATATTTT
CASSQIRGHGNTIYF
>NA|TRBJ1-2|TRBV19|few
TGTGCCAGTAGCCTAAACGGGGGGCGCATCTATGGCTACACCTTC
CASSLNGGRIYGYTF
>NA|TRBJ2-1|TRBV24-1|NA
TGTGCCACCAGCCCGGACAGATACAATGAGCAGTTCTTC
CATSPDRYNEQFF
>TRBD1|TRBJ1-5|TRBV6-2/TRBV6-3|NA
TGTGCCAGCAGTCGGGACAGAAGGGATCAGTCCCAGCATTTT
CASSRDRRDQSQHF
>TRBD2|TRBJ2-5|TRBV10-2|NA
TGCGCCAGCGGCCAAGGAGGACTAGCGGGGAAAGAGACCCAGTACTTC
CASGQGGLAGKETQYF
>TRBD1|TRBJ2-7|TRBV10-3|few
TGTGCCATCAGTGAGCCTCCTTCAGGGGGCATCGACGAGCAGTACTTC
CAISEPPSGGIDEQYF
>TRBD2|TRBJ2-1|TRBV9|NA
TGTGCCAGCAGCGTATTTAGCGGGGGTTCGGATGAGCAGTTCTTC
CASSVFSGGSDEQFF
>NA|TRBJ1-6|TRBV6-5|NA
TGTGCCAGCAGCCAGACGACGGAGAGGGGTTATTCACCCCTCCACTTT
CASSQTTERGYSPLHF
>TRBD1|TRBJ1-5|TRBV28|NA
TGTGCCAGCAGTCCCGGGGACAGGGGGCCGATCAGTCAGCCCCAGCATTTT
CASSPGDRGPISQPQHF
>TRBD1|TRBJ2-1|TRBV6-6|NA
TGTGCCAGCAGTTACTCCTTTCCGGGGGACAGGGCCTACAATGAGCAGTTCTTC
CASSYSFPGDRAYNEQFF
>TRBD1|TRBJ1-4|TRBV6-5|once
TGTGCCAGCAGCCGTATGGGACAGGGCGCAACTAATGAAAAACTGTTTTTT
CASSRMGQGATNEKLFF
>TRBD1|TRBJ1-1|TRBV19|many
TGTGCCACCTACCGCGCGCGACAGGGGGTTCTAGAGAACACTGAAGCTTTCTTT
CATYRARQGVLENTEAFF
>TRBD2|TRBJ2-7|TRBV6-1|few
TGTGCCAGCAGTACTAGCGGGGGGGCGTACGAGCAGTACTTC
CASSTSGGAYEQYF
>TRBD1|TRBJ2-3|TRBV12-3/TRBV12-4|NA
TGTGCCAGCAGTTCACAGGGGGCAATAGATACGCAGTATTTT
CASSSQGAIDTQYF
>NA|TRBJ1-1|TRBV6-1|many
TGTGCCAGCAGATACTCCGGGGCGAGGAACACTGAAGCTTTCTTT
CASRYSGARNTEAFF
>TRBD1|TRBJ1-2|TRBV12-3/TRBV12-4|few
TGTGCCAGCAGTGACTCCGGGACAGGGATAGGCTACACCTTC
CASSDSGTGIGYTF
>TRBD2|TRBJ2-5|TRBV7-6|many
TGTGCCAGCAGCTTGGCTAGCGGGGGTCGGGAGACCCAGTACTTC
CASSLASGGRETQYF
>NA|TRBJ2-1|TRBV7-9|many
TGTGCCAGCAGCACCTTCCCTAGCCAGGAGCAGTTCTTC
CASSTFPSQEQFF
>NA|TRBJ2-7|TRBV12-3/TRBV12-4|few
TGTGCCAGCAGTTTGGATAGGGGGGATTCCCACTTC
CASSLDRGDSHF
>NA|TRBJ2-7|TRBV4-1|few
TGCGCCAGCAGCCGCGGACCGCCGAGCTCCTACGAGCAGTACTTC
CASSRGPPSSYEQYF
>TRBD2|TRBJ2-1|TRBV12-3/TRBV12-4|NA
TGTGCCAGCAGCCTACAGACTAGCGATTACAATGAGCAGTTCTTC
CASSLQTSDYNEQFF
>NA|TRBJ1-4|TRBV14|few
TGTGCCAGCAGCGAAAATCGGGATCTTAATGAAAAACTGTTTTTT
CASSENRDLNEKLFF
>TRBD1|TRBJ2-7|TRBV19|NA
TGTGCCAGTAGTACAAACAGGGGTAGAATCGAGCAGTACTTC
CASSTNRGRIEQYF
>NA|TRBJ2-3|TRBV7-6|many
TGTGCCAGCAGCCTAACAAGAAGCACAGATACGCAGTATTTT
CASSLTRSTDTQYF
>NA|TRBJ2-1|TRBV4-1|NA
TGCGCCAGCAGCCAAGCGGTCCGGAGCTCCTACAATGAGCAGTTCTTC
CASSQAVRSSYNEQFF
>NA|TRBJ2-3|TRBV6-5|NA
TGTGCCAGCAGTTACGAACTCCCCACAGATACGCAGTATTTT
CASSYELPTDTQYF
>NA|TRBJ1-4|TRBV11-2|few
TGTGCCAGCAGCTTATGGGTGGGCGGAAATAATGAAAAACTGTTTTTT
CASSLWVGGNNEKLFF
>NA|TRBJ2-3|TRBV7-2|many
TGTGCCAGCAGCTTAGTAGCGGCAGATACGCAGTATTTT
CASSLVAADTQYF
>TRBD1|TRBJ1-2|TRBV9|NA
TGTGCCAGCAGCGGACAGGGGAGAATATTCGATGGCTACACCTTC
CASSGQGRIFDGYTF
>NA|TRBJ2-2|TRBV29-1|NA
TGCAGCGTTTTGGACACCGGGGAGCTGTTTTTT
CSVLDTGELFF
>TRBD1|TRBJ2-1|TRBV2|NA
TGTGCCAGCAGTGAGCGGGACAGGTTCCCCTACAATGAGCAGTTCTTC
CASSERDRFPYNEQFF
>TRBD1|TRBJ1-4|TRBV14|few
TGTGCCAGCAGCCTCGGACCCGGGACAGGGAATGAAAAACTGTTTTTT
CASSLGPGTGNEKLFF
>TRBD1|TRBJ1-5|TRBV11-2|NA
TGTGCCAGCAGCGAGGGACAGGGAAATCAGCCCCAGCATTTT
CASSEGQGNQPQHF
>TRBD1|TRBJ1-1|TRBV12-3/TRBV12-4|NA
TGTGCCAGCAAAATCACAGGGGACACTGAAGCTTTCTTT
CASKITGDTEAFF
>NA|TRBJ2-7|TRBV10-3|NA
TGTGCCATCAGTGAGACAGCCTACGAGCAGTACTTC
CAISETAYEQYF
>TRBD2|TRBJ2-3|TRBV11-2|few
TGTGCCAGCAGCTTCCCTAGCGGGGCGTCCACAGATACGCAGTATTTT
CASSFPSGASTDTQYF
>TRBD1|TRBJ1-2|TRBV5-1|NA
TGCGCCAGCAGCCCCACAGGGGCTCAGGTCTATGGCTACACCTTC
CASSPTGAQVYGYTF